These 26 T cell receptor beta chains were all obtained from the same sample, sequenced in a study of T cell clonotyping in hematopoietic cell transplantation. Sequenced by immunoSEQ multiplex PCR; TCRdb stores in-frame clones only, minus some. The sample carries fewer than 3,000 clones, almost 85% recorded once. Sequencing was performed on peripheral blood mononuclear cells, taken 30 days after allogeneic stem cell transplant. The receptors shown here come from a male patient in his sixties who had an allogeneic stem cell transplant, so T cells may come from the graft donor. Some clones in this sample may be carry-over from other donors' samples.

CDR3 protein: CASSPTGQGEKLFF. Written as DNA, the CDR3 is TGTGCCAGCAGCCCTACCGGACAGGGAGAAAAACTGTTTTTT. The rearrangement joins TRBV4-2 to TRBJ1-4; 8 bases fit TRBD1. Germline CDR1 is LGHNA and CDR2 is YNFKEQ. Germline trimming cut 4 bases from V and 8 bases from J; bases unmatched to any gene: 6. This CDR3 comprises 14 residues.

This chain joins TRBV28 and TRBJ1-5, with D tentatively TRBD1 (5 bases). Trimming removed 8 bases from V and 6 bases from J, with 20 bases in between. Germline V gene sequence: CDR1 MDHEN, CDR2 SYDVKM. This CDR3 contains 15 residues. The chain's CDR3 is CASRHAGTASQPQHF. As DNA, the CDR3 is TGTGCCAGCCGACACGCCGGGACCGCCAGTCAGCCCCAGCATTTT.

V gene TRBV5-1 combines with J gene TRBJ2-2; D remains ambiguous. V lost 3 bases, J lost 7 bases, and 10 bases lay in between. This CDR3 spans 13 amino acids. The V gene's germline CDR1 is SGHRS and CDR2 YFSETQ. CDR3 in DNA: TGCGCCAGCAGCTCGGACCTCCGCGGGGAGCTGTTTTTT. Its translation: CASSSDLRGELFF.

This clone was seen a few times. The chain recombines TRBV6-5 with TRBJ2-3; TRBD2 aligns across 9 bases. This CDR3 has 14 residues. Germline V lookup: CDR1 MNHEY, CDR2 SVGAGI. After removal of 8 bases from V and 6 bases from J, the junction contained 9 bases not matched to a gene. This chain's CDR3 is CASGNSGSSDTQYF. In DNA, the CDR3 is TGTGCCAGCGGTAATAGCGGGAGTTCGGATACGCAGTATTTT.

This chain links TRBV6-1 with TRBJ2-7, with D hard to call. Germline V gene sequence: CDR1 MNHNS, CDR2 SASEGT. V was shortened by 2 bases and J by 3 bases, with 14 bases between the two germline ends. This CDR3 region has 15 residues. The DNA for the CDR3 is TGTGCCAGCAGTGAAAGCGCGAACGGCCGCTACGAGCAGTACTTC. This codes for CASSESANGRYEQYF.

This clone was seen a few times. J is TRBJ1-2 and V is TRBV7-2; tentatively, D is TRBD1 (6 bases). Germline lookup yields CDR1 SGHTA and CDR2 FQGNSA. The V end lost 4 bases, the J end lost 6 bases, and 12 bases lay between the germline ends. The CDR3 totals 13 residues. The CDR3 nucleotides read TGTGCCAGCAGCTCCAGGGGAAGCCATGGCTACACCTTC. Translated, it gives CASSSRGSHGYTF.

The chain recombines TRBV30 with TRBJ1-3, with D maybe TRBD1 (6 bases). The CDR3 is 12 residues long. With 7 bases removed from V and 3 bases from J, the gap between germline ends came to 10 bases. Germline CDR1 is GTSNPN and CDR2 is SVGIG (reference sequence). The CDR3 DNA sequence: TGTGCCTTGATACAGGGTGGAAACACCATATATTTT. It yields the protein CALIQGGNTIYF. Full variable domain (outside the CDR3, taken from reference TRBV30 and TRBJ1-3): SQTIHQWPATLVQPVGSPLSLECTVEGTSNPNLYWYRQAAGRGLQLLFYSVGIGQISSEVPQNLSASRPQDRQFILSSKKLLLSDSGFYLCALIQGGNTIYFGEGSWLTVV.

V and J are TRBV29-1 and TRBJ1-4, with D possibly matching TRBD1 (6 bases). In germline, CDR1 is SQVTM, CDR2 ANQGSEA. This CDR3 has 15 residues. The V end was cut by 4 bases, the J end by 7 bases, with 19 bases between. CDR3 region: CSVAGTWGAGEKLFF. In DNA, the CDR3 is TGCAGCGTTGCCGGGACATGGGGAGCGGGTGAAAAACTGTTTTTT.

The chain uses TRBV19 and TRBJ1-2; the match to TRBD1 covers 8 bases. This CDR3 is 13 amino acids long. Germline CDR1 and CDR2: LNHDA and SQIVND (reference sequence). V trimming: 6 bases; J trimming: 4 bases; junction bases outside the gene matches: 4. In DNA form, the CDR3 reads TGTGCCAGTAGGAATACAGGGGGCTATGGCTACACCTTC. This translates into CASRNTGGYGYTF.

The V and J genes are TRBV15 and TRBJ1-2; 9 bases map to TRBD1. Germline CDR1 is LNHNV and CDR2 is YYDKDF (reference sequence). V lost 1 base and J lost 8; bases outside the gene matches: 8. This CDR3 comprises 15 residues. CDR3 region: CATSRGIQGAVGYTF. CDR3 coding DNA: TGTGCCACCAGCAGAGGTATACAGGGGGCGGTAGGCTACACCTTC.

This clone was picked up one time. The V call is TRBV6-5, the J call TRBJ1-2, with D possibly being TRBD1 (6 bases). The ends were cut back, 6 bases at V and 5 bases at J, with 16 bases in the middle. Germline V gives CDR1 MNHEY, CDR2 SVGAGI. This CDR3 has 14 amino acids. The CDR3 sequence: CASRLFRGEYGYTF. The CDR3 nucleotides read TGTGCCAGCAGGTTATTTAGGGGGGAGTATGGCTACACCTTC.

V gene TRBV6-4 combines with J gene TRBJ2-2; D call uncertain. V gave up 3 bases and J gave up 7 bases, with 12 bases separating them. From germline, CDR1 is MRHNA and CDR2 SNTAGT. The CDR3 consists of 14 residues. The CDR3 DNA is TGTGCCAGCAGTGAAATCCATCCGGGCGGGGAGCTGTTTTTT. Protein sequence: CASSEIHPGGELFF.

The chain joins TRBV29-1 to TRBJ2-3, with TRBD1 matching 7 bases. J was trimmed by 2 bases and V by 3 bases; bases with no gene match: 8. Germline loops: CDR1 SQVTM, CDR2 ANQGSEA. The CDR3 contains 15 residues. The CDR3 sequence is CSVDPVGTDTDTQYF. The CDR3 DNA reads as TGCAGCGTTGACCCCGTCGGGACAGACACAGATACGCAGTATTTT.

The rearrangement joins TRBV9 to TRBJ2-7; weak D call: TRBD2 (5 bases). CDR3 length: 15 residues. V was pared by 5 bases and J by 2 bases, with 17 bases between. Germline CDR1 and CDR2: SGDLS and YYNGEE. CDR3 loop: CASSRSGGFTYEQYF. In DNA form, the CDR3 reads TGTGCCAGCAGTCGTTCGGGCGGGTTTACCTACGAGCAGTACTTC.

As concerns this clone: This same CDR3 is encoded by further DNA sequences in the sample. V is TRBV28 and J is TRBJ2-7; D gene uncertain. V was trimmed by 3 bases and J by 3 bases, leaving 9 bases between them. Per germline, CDR1 MDHEN and CDR2 SYDVKM. This CDR3 region has 13 residues. CDR3: CASSFGLDYEQYF. DNA for the CDR3: TGTGCCAGCAGTTTCGGATTGGACTACGAGCAGTACTTC.

The chain is built from TRBV6-5 and TRBJ1-1; D not resolved. Deletions cut 2 bases from V and 0 bases from J, with 4 bases between. The CDR3 spans 13 residues. Germline assignment: CDR1 MNHEY and CDR2 SVGAGI. CDR3 coding DNA: TGTGCCAGCAGTTACCACCTGAACACTGAAGCTTTCTTT. Its translation is CASSYHLNTEAFF.

CDR3 bases: TGTGCCAGCACTCACGCGATGGGGTCCCACGAGCAGTACTTC. Its translation is CASTHAMGSHEQYF. This chain joins TRBV6-7 and TRBJ2-7; no firm D call. TRBV6-7 is flagged as an ORF with uncertain function. The V and J ends lost 7 bases and 5 bases respectively, with 18 bases between them. The CDR3 contains 14 residues.

This chain joins TRBV27 and TRBJ2-3; D perhaps matches TRBD1 (6 bases). In germline, CDR1 is MNHEY, CDR2 SMNVEV (reference sequence). The CDR3 is made up of 15 amino acids. Trimming shortened V by 6 bases and J by 2 bases, and 15 bases separated the two germline ends. CDR3 nucleotides: TGTGCCAGCAGGATGGGACAACGGTTCACAGATACGCAGTATTTT. It encodes CASRMGQRFTDTQYF.

V usage is TRBV28 and J usage is TRBJ2-3; TRBD2 matches at 7 bases. The V and J ends lost 5 bases and 2 bases, in that order; junction bases with no gene match: 7. CDR1 is MDHEN, CDR2 SYDVKM, per germline. The CDR3 consists of 15 residues. CDR3 in DNA: TGTGCCAGCAGTCCACCTAGCGGCCTCACAGATACGCAGTATTTT. This gives the protein CASSPPSGLTDTQYF. Drawing the rest from reference TRBV28 and TRBJ2-3, the complete variable domain is DVKVTQSSRYLVKRTGEKVFLECVQDMDHENMFWYRQDPGLGLRLIYFSYDVKMKEKGDIPEGYSVSREKKERFSLILESASTNQTSMYLCASSPPSGLTDTQYFGPGTRLTVL.

On this clone: This sample also contains other DNA sequences that code for the same CDR3. The CDR3 sequence is CASSQAGNTEAFF. The CDR3 DNA is TGCGCCAGCAGCCAGGCCGGGAACACTGAAGCTTTCTTT. The chain carries TRBV4-3 and TRBJ1-1; D ambiguous. The CDR3 loop spans 13 amino acids. The germline CDR1 and CDR2 sequences are LGHNA and YSLEER. Trimming pared 3 bases from V and 1 base from J, leaving 6 bases between.

The chain has TRBV28 and TRBJ1-1, with a possible D match to TRBD1 (6 bases). CDR1 and CDR2 (germline): MDHEN, SYDVKM. The CDR3 has 14 amino acids. V was pared by 3 bases and J by 4 bases, with 12 bases between. The CDR3: CASSFQGGGTEAFF. Here the CDR3 DNA reads TGTGCCAGCAGTTTTCAAGGGGGAGGCACTGAAGCTTTCTTT.

This chain connects TRBV27 to TRBJ2-2; D not resolved. This CDR3 comprises 12 residues. Germline lookup yields CDR1 MNHEY and CDR2 SMNVEV (reference sequence). Trimming took 3 bases from V and 4 from J, leaving 3 bases between them. The CDR3 DNA reads TGTGCCAGCAGTTTTCTCACCGGGGAGCTGTTTTTT. This gives the protein CASSFLTGELFF.

Written as DNA, the CDR3 is TGTGCCAGCCATTCCTCTGGAAACACCATATATTTT. Translation: CASHSSGNTIYF. This rearrangement joins TRBV28 to TRBJ1-3, with no clear D. V was shortened by 8 bases and J by 0 bases, with 5 bases between the two germline ends. CDR3 length: 12 amino acids. In germline, CDR1 is MDHEN, CDR2 SYDVKM.

The chain employs TRBV5-1 and TRBJ2-1; 13 nucleotides agree with TRBD2. This CDR3 is 15 amino acids long. J gave up 4 bases and V 5 bases, and 3 bases lay outside the gene matches. Germline-derived CDR1 and CDR2 are SGHRS and YFSETQ. The CDR3 nucleotides are TGCGCCAGCAGTTCGGGACTAGCGGGATACAATGAGCAGTTCTTC. The encoded protein is CASSSGLAGYNEQFF. The full variable domain, with the rest looked up from reference TRBV5-1 and TRBJ2-1, is KAGVTQTPRYLIKTRGQQVTLSCSPISGHRSVSWYQQTPGQGLQFLFEYFSETQRNKGNFPGRFSGRQFSNSRSEMNVSTLELGDSALYLCASSSGLAGYNEQFFGPGTRLTVL.

The CDR3 bases are TGTGCCAGCCAGGGGACGAACACCGGGGAGCTGTTTTTT. This gives the protein CASQGTNTGELFF. The V and J genes are TRBV5-4 and TRBJ2-2; D is possibly TRBD1 (6 bases). V was clipped by 7 bases and J by 0 bases, with 7 bases between them. The CDR3 is made up of 13 amino acids. Per the germline V gene, CDR1 is SGHNT and CDR2 is YYREEE (reference sequence).

V gene TRBV30 combines with J gene TRBJ2-1; D is ambiguous. Germline-derived CDR1 and CDR2 are GTSNPN and SVGIG (reference sequence). Between the trimmed V and J ends, which lost 1 base and 5 bases, there was a span of 6 bases. CDR3 length: 12 amino acids. The CDR3 protein is CAWSEVHNEQFF. DNA for the CDR3: TGTGCCTGGAGTGAGGTGCACAATGAGCAGTTCTTC. The entire variable domain, with the rest obtained from reference TRBV30 and TRBJ2-1, is as follows: SQTIHQWPATLVQPVGSPLSLECTVEGTSNPNLYWYRQAAGRGLQLLFYSVGIGQISSEVPQNLSASRPQDRQFILSSKKLLLSDSGFYLCAWSEVHNEQFFGPGTRLTVL.